This T cell receptor beta chain was found in a study of T cell responses to AZD1222 COVID-19 vaccine. Generated by immunoSEQ multiplex PCR, the TCRdb table keeps only in-frame clones and is missing some. The sample records 200,000 or so clones, about 87% being singletons. The starting material was peripheral blood, obtained on day 0 of MenACWY control vaccination. The receptor was derived from an adult in good health.

CDR3 sequence (DNA): TGTGCCAGCAGCTTACAGATCAGTAGTAATGAAAAACTGTTTTTT. Translated, it gives CASSLQISSNEKLFF. The rearrangement joins TRBV13 to TRBJ1-4; D is unclear. CDR1 is PRHDT and CDR2 is FYEKMQ in the germline V gene (reference sequence). The CDR3 is 15 residues long. The ends were cut back, 2 bases at V and 4 bases at J, with 11 bases in the middle. Complete variable domain (other parts from reference TRBV13 and TRBJ1-4): AAGVIQSPRHLIKEKRETATLKCYPIPRHDTVYWYQQGPGQDPQFLISFYEKMQSDKGSIPDRFSAQQFSDYHSELNMSSLELGDSALYFCASSLQISSNEKLFFGSGTQLSVL.